What follows are 12 T cell receptor beta chains derived from one specimen sequenced in a study of T cells in Graves' hyperthyroidism and ophthalmopathy. There were TCR beta CDR3 regions amplified from RNA transcripts. HTBI primers were used for first-round RT-PCR of the TCR CDR3. Each CDR3 protein gets one entry after TCRdb re-called the multiplex PCR reads with MiXCR. Seen here are fewer than 400,000 distinct CDR3 sequences, about 14% observed once, and the top ten hold 25% to 30%. Sequencing was performed on blood. These receptors were taken from a man aged 45-65 years with Graves' ophthalmopathy.

This clonotype has at least ten counts. The rearrangement uses TRBV5-1 and TRBJ1-2; D is ambiguous. In germline, CDR1 is SGHRS, CDR2 YFSETQ. The CDR3 sequence is 15 residues long. Trimming stripped 3 bases from V and 0 bases from J, with 12 bases between. CDR3 coding DNA: TGCGCCAGCAGCTCGGCCCCGGGTGCTAACTATGGCTACACCTTC. It codes for CASSSAPGANYGYTF.

Many counts were recorded for this clonotype. V usage is TRBV29-1 and J usage is TRBJ2-7; D might be TRBD1 or TRBD2, each matching 5 bases. In germline, CDR1 is SQVTM, CDR2 ANQGSEA. The CDR3 loop spans 14 amino acids. The germline V and J ends were trimmed by 2 bases and 3 bases, with 14 bases remaining between them. The CDR3 here is CSVEPRDGHYEQYF. CDR3 in DNA: TGCAGCGTTGAACCCCGGGACGGCCACTACGAGCAGTACTTC.

This clonotype was observed a handful of times. This rearrangement joins TRBV19 to TRBJ2-1; 11 nucleotides agree with TRBD2. The CDR3 runs 18 residues. Germline trimming cut 3 bases from V and 4 bases from J; bases unmatched to any gene: 11. CDR1 and CDR2 (germline): LNHDA, SQIVND (reference sequence). CDR3 protein: CASSIPGLADAYYNEQFF. In DNA form, the CDR3 reads TGTGCCAGTAGTATTCCGGGACTAGCGGACGCTTATTACAATGAGCAGTTCTTC.

This clonotype was counted between two and nine times. V usage is TRBV27 and J usage is TRBJ2-6; 12 bases match TRBD1. Trimming took 1 base from V and 4 from J; bases not matched to a gene: 5. There are 18 residues in the CDR3. Looked up from germline, CDR1 is MNHEY and CDR2 is SMNVEV (reference sequence). The CDR3 sequence is CASSLWGQGASGANVLTF. The CDR3 bases are TGTGCCAGCAGTTTATGGGGACAGGGGGCCTCCGGGGCCAACGTCCTGACTTTC.

In its sample, this clonotype was seen many times. The rearrangement links TRBV7-2 to TRBJ1-1; no firm D call. Germline values: CDR1 SGHTA, CDR2 FQGNSA. CDR3 length equals 13 residues. Trimming stripped 3 bases from V and 0 bases from J, with 5 bases between. The CDR3 is CASSFEMNTEAFF. The CDR3 DNA sequence: TGTGCCAGCAGCTTTGAGATGAACACTGAAGCTTTCTTT.

In its sample, this clonotype was seen many times. The chain couples TRBV18 to TRBJ1-1, with 7 bases that match TRBD1. CDR1 and CDR2 from the germline V gene are KGHSH and LQKENI. Losses at the gene ends were 6 bases for V and 3 bases for J; bases not matched to a gene: 10. The CDR3 sequence is 15 residues long. In DNA form, the CDR3 reads TGTGCCAGCTCCTACAATGTAGGGGGCTACACTGAAGCTTTCTTT. This codes for CASSYNVGGYTEAFF.

V and J are TRBV12-5 and TRBJ2-1; 11 nucleotides match TRBD2. The CDR3 contains 17 residues. Germline V gives CDR1 LGHNT, CDR2 FRNRAP. V was pared by 5 bases and J by 8 bases, with 14 bases of the junction left unmatched. The DNA for the CDR3 is TGTGCTAGTGGTACGGTCGTGACTAGCGGGATAGTCCATGAGCAGTTCTTC. It specifies CASGTVVTSGIVHEQFF.

This clonotype appeared many times. The V gene is TRBV5-1, the J gene TRBJ2-1, with D possibly TRBD1 on 5 matching bases. V dropped 3 bases and J dropped 5 bases, with 15 bases sitting between them. This CDR3 spans 15 amino acids. CDR1 SGHRS and CDR2 YFSETQ come from the germline V gene. In DNA form, the CDR3 reads TGCGCCAGCAGCTGGGGCCAAATTGGAGACAATGAGCAGTTCTTC. This sequence encodes CASSWGQIGDNEQFF.

CDR3 protein: CASSQDFGGSYEQYF. In DNA, the CDR3 is TGTGCCAGCAGCCAAGATTTCGGAGGATCCTACGAGCAGTACTTC. The rearrangement uses TRBV14 and TRBJ2-7, with D possibly TRBD2 on 5 matching bases. The CDR3 spans 15 residues. Trimming took off 0 bases at V and 1 base at J, with 10 bases between the two ends. CDR1 and CDR2 from the germline V gene are SGHDN and FVKESK.

The J gene is TRBJ2-3, the V gene TRBV7-9; maybe TRBD2 (6 bases). CDR1 and CDR2 from the germline V gene are SEHNR and FQNEAQ (reference sequence). V lost 6 bases and J lost 2, with 21 bases in between. The CDR3 contains 17 residues. The CDR3 here is CASSPSIVTSYTDTQYF. CDR3 nucleotide sequence: TGTGCCAGCAGTCCCTCCATCGTGACTAGTTACACAGATACGCAGTATTTT.

In the case of this clonotype: This could be a read error, since a much larger clone is one nucleotide away. The chain links TRBV20-1 to TRBJ2-1, with TRBD2 matching over 12 bases. Trimming removed 7 bases from V and 5 bases from J; junction bases left unmatched: 9. CDR1 and CDR2 (germline): DFQATT, SNEGSKA (reference sequence). The CDR3 is 15 amino acids. CDR3 DNA: TGCAGTGTTCCTAGCGGGAGGGCAACCAACAATGAGCAGTTCTTC. Translated, it gives CSVPSGRATNNEQFF.

In its sample, this clonotype was seen many times. The rearrangement uses TRBV2 and TRBJ2-4, with a tentative D call TRBD1 (6 bases). V was pared by 2 bases and J by 1 base, with 12 bases between. The length of the CDR3 is 16 residues. Germline V gives CDR1 SNHLY, CDR2 FYNNEI. CDR3 DNA: TGTGCCAGCAGTGAATCGAAGGGGGTGGCCAAAAACATTCAGTACTTC. Protein product: CASSESKGVAKNIQYF.